This TCR beta chain is drawn from a study of identical twins. Points on this clonotype: The antigen is not known.

Study-wide points: There were fewer insertions in abundant cord blood beta clonotypes, but memory repertoires showed no such pattern. Out-of-frame TCR alpha sharing observed in monozygotic twins exceeded model estimates. Findings came from cross-sectional statistics, without long-term follow-up of donors.

A universal primer site arose from template switching, and cDNA bore unique molecular identifiers. Using its own MiXCR run on the 5' RACE reads, TCRdb lists one record per CDR3 protein. The table includes under 1 million distinct CDR3 sequences, roughly an eighth detected once. The V end lost 8 bases, the J end lost 7 bases, and 11 bases lay between the germline ends. Germline CDR1 SGHVS, CDR2 FQNEAQ. This CDR3 region has 11 residues. These data were also reused for a study on yellow fever vaccine responses in identical twins.

The chain employs TRBV7-8 and TRBJ1-1; D unresolved. The TCR was taken from a woman in her late teens or twenties in good health. The sample comprised PBMCs. CDR3 sequence reads: CASARTDEAFF. The CDR3 DNA follows: TGTGCCAGCGCGCGGACGGATGAAGCTTTCTTT.